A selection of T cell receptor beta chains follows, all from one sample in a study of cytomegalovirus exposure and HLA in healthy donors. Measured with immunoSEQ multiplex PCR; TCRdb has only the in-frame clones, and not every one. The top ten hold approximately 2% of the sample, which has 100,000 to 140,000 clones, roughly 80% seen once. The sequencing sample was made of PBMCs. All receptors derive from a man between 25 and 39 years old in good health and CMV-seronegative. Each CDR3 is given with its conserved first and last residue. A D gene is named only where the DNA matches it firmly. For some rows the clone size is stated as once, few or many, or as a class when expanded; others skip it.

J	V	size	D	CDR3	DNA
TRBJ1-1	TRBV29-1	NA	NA	CSVWGAEAFF	TGCAGCGTATGGGGGGCTGAAGCTTTCTTT
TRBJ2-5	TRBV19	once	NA	CASAVRGETQYF	TGTGCCAGTGCGGTACGGGGGGAGACCCAGTACTTC
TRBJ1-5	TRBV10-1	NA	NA	CASRGGPERSNQPQHF	TGCGCCAGCAGGGGGGGGCCAGAGAGGAGCAATCAGCCCCAGCATTTT
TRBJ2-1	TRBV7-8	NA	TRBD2	CASSLDRGGDYNEQFF	TGTGCCAGCAGCTTAGACCGCGGGGGGGACTACAATGAGCAGTTCTTC
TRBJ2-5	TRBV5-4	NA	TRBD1	CASSLRTGSRETQYF	TGTGCCAGCAGCTTAAGGACAGGGAGTCGAGAGACCCAGTACTTC
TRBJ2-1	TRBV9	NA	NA	CASSVMGGGYNEQFF	TGTGCCAGCAGCGTCATGGGAGGGGGTTACAATGAGCAGTTCTTC
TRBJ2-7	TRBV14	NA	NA	CASRGGNYEQYF	TGTGCCAGCAGAGGGGGTAACTACGAGCAGTACTTC
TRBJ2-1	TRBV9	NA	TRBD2	CASSASGGAYNEQFF	TGTGCCAGCAGCGCTAGCGGGGGGGCCTACAATGAGCAGTTCTTC
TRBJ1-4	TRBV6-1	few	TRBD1	CASSHRGANEKLFF	TGTGCCAGCAGCCACAGGGGGGCTAATGAAAAACTGTTTTTT
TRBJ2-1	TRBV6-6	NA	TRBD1	CASSIQGDEQFF	TGTGCCAGCAGTATACAGGGGGATGAGCAGTTCTTC
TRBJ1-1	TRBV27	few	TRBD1	CASRPDRGNTEAFF	TGTGCCAGCAGACCCGACAGGGGTAACACTGAAGCTTTCTTT
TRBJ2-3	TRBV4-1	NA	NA	CASSQRSTDTQYF	TGCGCCAGCAGCCAGAGAAGCACAGATACGCAGTATTTT
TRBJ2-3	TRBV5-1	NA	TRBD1	CASSRGAYQGASVDTQYF	TGCGCCAGCAGCAGGGGGGCGTATCAGGGGGCATCTGTCGATACGCAGTATTTT
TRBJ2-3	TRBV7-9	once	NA	CASTGDGGRSDTQYF	TGTGCCAGCACCGGAGACGGGGGAAGGTCAGATACGCAGTATTTT
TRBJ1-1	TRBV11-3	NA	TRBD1	CASSLYFRTGLNTEAFF	TGTGCCAGCAGCTTATATTTCCGGACAGGACTTAACACTGAAGCTTTCTTT
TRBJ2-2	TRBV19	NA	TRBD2	CASISLATHTGELFF	TGTGCCAGTATTTCACTAGCGACCCACACCGGGGAGCTGTTTTTT
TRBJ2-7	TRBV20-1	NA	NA	CSARAGGEQYF	TGCAGTGCTAGAGCAGGGGGGGAGCAGTACTTC
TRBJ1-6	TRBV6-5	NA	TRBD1	CASSYGTGRNSPLHF	TGTGCCAGCAGTTACGGGACAGGGCGGAATTCACCCCTCCACTTT
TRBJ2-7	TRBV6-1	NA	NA	CASSTTGLRSYEQYF	TGTGCCAGCAGCACGACGGGACTCCGTTCCTACGAGCAGTACTTC
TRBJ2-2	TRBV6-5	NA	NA	CASSYDGWTGELFF	TGTGCCAGCAGTTACGACGGGTGGACCGGGGAGCTGTTTTTT
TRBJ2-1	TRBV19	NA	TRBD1	CASSMGQGALQFF	TGTGCCAGTAGTATGGGACAGGGGGCCCTGCAGTTCTTC
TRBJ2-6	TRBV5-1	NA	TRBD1	CASGQGASGANVLTF	TGCGCCAGCGGGCAGGGGGCCTCTGGGGCCAACGTCCTGACTTTC
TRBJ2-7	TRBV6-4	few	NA	CASSAGDGYEQYF	TGTGCCAGCAGTGCGGGGGACGGGTACGAGCAGTACTTC
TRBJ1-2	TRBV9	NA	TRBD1	CASSARQGTPYGYTF	TGTGCCAGCAGCGCCAGACAGGGGACGCCCTATGGCTACACCTTC
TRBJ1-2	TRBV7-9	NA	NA	CASSLSVLVYGYTF	TGTGCCAGCAGCTTAAGCGTGTTGGTCTATGGCTACACCTTC
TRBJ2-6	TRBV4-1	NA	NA	CASSHPRQSSSGANVLTF	TGCGCCAGCAGCCACCCTCGACAGAGCAGCTCTGGGGCCAACGTCCTGACTTTC
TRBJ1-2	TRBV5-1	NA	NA	CASSLGGSYGYTF	TGCGCCAGCAGCTTAGGGGGTTCTTACGGCTACACCTTC
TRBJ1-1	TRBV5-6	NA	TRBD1	CASSYRGTNTEAFF	TGTGCCAGCAGCTACAGGGGGACGAACACTGAAGCTTTCTTT
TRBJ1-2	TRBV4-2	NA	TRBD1	CASSTRDRGDYGYTF	TGTGCCAGCAGCACCCGGGACAGGGGAGACTATGGCTACACCTTC
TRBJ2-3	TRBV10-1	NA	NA	CASSPGGTDTQYF	TGCGCCAGCTCCCCGGGTGGGACAGATACGCAGTATTTT
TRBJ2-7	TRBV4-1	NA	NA	CASSYLIQQSSYEQYF	TGCGCCAGCAGCTACCTAATACAGCAGAGCTCCTACGAGCAGTACTTC
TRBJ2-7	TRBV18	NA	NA	CASSPSQTSYEQYF	TGTGCCAGCTCACCGTCACAGACCTCCTACGAGCAGTACTTC
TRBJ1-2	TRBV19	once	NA	CASSARDNNYGYTF	TGTGCCAGTAGTGCCCGGGACAATAACTATGGCTACACCTTC
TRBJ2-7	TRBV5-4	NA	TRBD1	CASSLLAGTVSYEQYF	TGTGCCAGCAGCCTCCTCGCCGGGACAGTCTCCTACGAGCAGTACTTC
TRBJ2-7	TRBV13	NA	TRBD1	CASSYGQGARSEQYF	TGTGCCAGCAGCTACGGACAGGGGGCCAGGAGCGAGCAGTACTTC
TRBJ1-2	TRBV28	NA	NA	CASSFLGGLLYGYTF	TGTGCCAGCAGTTTCCTGGGGGGGCTCCTATATGGCTACACCTTC
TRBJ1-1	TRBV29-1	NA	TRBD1	CSAGQGSTEAFF	TGCAGCGCGGGACAGGGGAGCACTGAAGCTTTCTTT
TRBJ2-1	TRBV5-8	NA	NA	CASNPEGEQFF	TGTGCCAGCAACCCGGAGGGGGAGCAGTTCTTC
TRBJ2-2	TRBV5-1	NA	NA	CASSLAFAGELFF	TGCGCCAGCAGCTTGGCTTTCGCCGGGGAGCTGTTTTTT
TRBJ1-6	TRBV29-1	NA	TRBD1	CSVVEGALGNSPLHF	TGCAGCGTTGTTGAGGGGGCGCTGGGGAATTCACCCCTCCACTTT
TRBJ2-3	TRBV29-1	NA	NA	CSVDGRMLADTQYF	TGCAGCGTTGATGGCAGAATGCTAGCAGATACGCAGTATTTT
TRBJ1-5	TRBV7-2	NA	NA	CASRDGTAGTNQPQHF	TGTGCCAGCAGAGATGGGACTGCGGGGACCAATCAGCCCCAGCATTTT
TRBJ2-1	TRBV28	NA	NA	CASSLSGAWANEQFF	TGTGCCAGCAGTTTATCTGGGGCGTGGGCTAATGAGCAGTTCTTC
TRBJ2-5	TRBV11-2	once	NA	CASSGAETQYF	TGTGCCAGCAGCGGAGCGGAGACCCAGTACTTC
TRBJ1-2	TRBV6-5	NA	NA	CASSYFIWPNYGYTF	TGTGCCAGCAGTTACTTCATTTGGCCTAACTATGGCTACACCTTC
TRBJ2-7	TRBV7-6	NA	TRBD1	CASSLQGAEYEQYF	TGTGCCAGCAGCCTACAGGGGGCAGAATACGAGCAGTACTTC
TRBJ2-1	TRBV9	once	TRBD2	CASSVSGRADNEQFF	TGTGCCAGCAGCGTTAGCGGGAGGGCCGACAATGAGCAGTTCTTC
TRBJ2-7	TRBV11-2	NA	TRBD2	CASSSTSGATYEQYF	TGTGCCAGCAGCTCCACTAGCGGGGCGACCTACGAGCAGTACTTC
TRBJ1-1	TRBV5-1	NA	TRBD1	CASSGTGDYTEAFF	TGCGCCAGCAGCGGGACAGGGGATTATACTGAAGCTTTCTTT
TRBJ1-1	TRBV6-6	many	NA	CASTYSQGGTEAFF	TGTGCCAGCACCTATTCGCAGGGAGGCACTGAAGCTTTCTTT
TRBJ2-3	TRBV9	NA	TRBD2	CASSVQYGLAASDTQYF	TGTGCCAGCAGCGTCCAGTACGGACTAGCGGCCTCAGATACGCAGTATTTT